A selection of T cell receptor beta chains follows, all from one sample in a study of cytomegalovirus exposure and HLA in healthy donors. Only in-frame clones appear in the TCRdb table, and some are missing; sequencing was by immunoSEQ multiplex PCR. The repertoire consists of about 250,000 clones, with 92% occurring once and the leading ten covering about 1.8%. Input material: PBMCs. These receptor sequences come from a girl aged 2 to 9 in good health and CMV-seronegative. The CDR3 runs from the conserved cysteine through the conserved F or W. A D gene is named only where the DNA matches it firmly. Clone size is stated in some rows and not others, as once, few, many or a class when expanded.

cdr3_aa	cdr3_nt	j_call	v_call	d_call	clone_size
CASSIPGQVNNSPLHF	TGTGCCAGTAGTATTCCCGGACAGGTTAATAATTCACCCCTCCACTTT	TRBJ1-6	TRBV19	TRBD1	NA
CSARPPSGRAQYF	TGCAGCGCCCGACCGCCTAGCGGGAGGGCGCAGTACTTC	TRBJ2-7	TRBV29-1	TRBD2	NA
CASSLEGTDINSGNTIYF	TGCGCCAGCAGCTTGGAGGGGACAGACATTAACTCTGGAAACACCATATATTTT	TRBJ1-3	TRBV5-1	TRBD1	NA
CASSPTSIGETQYF	TGCGCCAGCAGCCCTACTAGCATTGGAGAGACCCAGTACTTC	TRBJ2-5	TRBV5-1	NA	NA
CASSLGQGETQYF	TGTGCCAGCAGCTTAGGGCAGGGAGAGACCCAGTACTTC	TRBJ2-5	TRBV7-8	NA	NA
CAWSVRGGRLAKNIQYF	TGTGCCTGGAGTGTAAGGGGTGGTCGTTTAGCCAAAAACATTCAGTACTTC	TRBJ2-4	TRBV30	NA	NA
CASSLEPSNEKLFF	TGCGCCAGCAGCTTGGAGCCATCTAATGAAAAACTGTTTTTT	TRBJ1-4	TRBV5-1	NA	NA
CASSLVQGREQYF	TGTGCCAGCAGTTTGGTACAGGGCAGGGAGCAGTACTTC	TRBJ2-7	TRBV27	NA	NA
CASSIAGETEAFF	TGTGCCAGTAGTATAGCTGGAGAGACTGAAGCTTTCTTT	TRBJ1-1	TRBV19	NA	few
CASSLHTRGGYTF	TGTGCCAGCAGTTTACACACCAGGGGTGGCTACACCTTC	TRBJ1-2	TRBV28	NA	NA
CASSPGLAGVWSGELFF	TGCGCCAGCAGCCCGGGACTAGCGGGAGTGTGGTCCGGGGAGCTGTTTTTT	TRBJ2-2	TRBV5-1	TRBD2	few
CASSPSRDSNTEAFF	TGTGCCAGCAGCCCGTCGAGGGATTCGAACACTGAAGCTTTCTTT	TRBJ1-1	TRBV7-9	NA	NA
CASTVQGRATGEQYF	TGTGCCAGCACAGTGCAGGGGAGGGCGACGGGCGAGCAGTACTTC	TRBJ2-7	TRBV2	NA	once
CSVGSIAGSPYEQYF	TGCAGCGTTGGCTCTATTGCGGGGTCCCCCTACGAGCAGTACTTC	TRBJ2-7	TRBV29-1	NA	NA
CASSEGTGGFGRGQPQHF	TGTGCCAGCAGTGAGGGGACAGGGGGCTTTGGTCGGGGTCAGCCCCAGCATTTT	TRBJ1-5	TRBV6-1	TRBD1	NA
CSVNRGMNTEAFF	TGCAGCGTGAACAGGGGTATGAACACTGAAGCTTTCTTT	TRBJ1-1	TRBV29-1	TRBD1	NA
CATSLGTSSSYEQYF	TGTGCCACCAGCCTTGGGACTTCGAGCTCCTACGAGCAGTACTTC	TRBJ2-7	TRBV6-5	NA	NA
CASSPRGTESEQYF	TGTGCCAGTAGTCCCCGTGGTACCGAGAGTGAGCAGTACTTC	TRBJ2-7	TRBV19	NA	NA
CSSSFPRTEAFF	TGTTCCAGCAGTTTCCCGAGAACTGAAGCTTTCTTT	TRBJ1-1	TRBV7-9	NA	NA
CASSMAGLLASSSTDTQYF	TGTGCCAGTAGTATGGCGGGGTTGCTAGCTTCGTCTAGCACAGATACGCAGTATTTT	TRBJ2-3	TRBV19	NA	NA
CASSHQEVVSPLHF	TGTGCCAGCAGCCACCAGGAGGTTGTTTCACCCCTCCACTTT	TRBJ1-6	TRBV7-2	NA	NA
CASSLKSLGHLNTEAFF	TGTGCCAGCAGCTTAAAGTCTTTGGGACACTTGAACACTGAAGCTTTCTTT	TRBJ1-1	TRBV7-9	NA	once
CASSEWGLAAYNEQFF	TGTGCCAGCAGTGAATGGGGACTAGCGGCCTACAATGAGCAGTTCTTC	TRBJ2-1	TRBV6-1	TRBD2	NA
CASSPRPRVLTDTQYF	TGTGCCAGCTCACCACGGCCTAGAGTTCTGACAGATACGCAGTATTTT	TRBJ2-3	TRBV18	NA	NA
CASSVQGAPGGYTF	TGTGCCAGCAGCGTACAGGGGGCGCCGGGTGGCTACACCTTC	TRBJ1-2	TRBV7-9	TRBD1	NA
CASSLGWAGGIYNEQFF	TGTGCCAGCAGCTTAGGGTGGGCGGGAGGGATCTACAATGAGCAGTTCTTC	TRBJ2-1	TRBV11-2	TRBD2	NA
CSVPGLAGGPSGELFF	TGCAGCGTTCCTGGACTAGCGGGAGGGCCTTCTGGGGAGCTGTTTTTT	TRBJ2-2	TRBV29-1	TRBD2	NA
CASSIGTGNYGYTF	TGTGCCAGCAGTATAGGGACAGGGAACTATGGCTACACCTTC	TRBJ1-2	TRBV28	TRBD1	once
CASSTTDRYYNEQFF	TGTGCCAGCAGCACCACGGACAGGTACTACAATGAGCAGTTCTTC	TRBJ2-1	TRBV7-9	TRBD1	NA
CASSLDLWLAGVSYNEQFF	TGTGCCAGCAGCTTAGATTTATGGCTAGCGGGGGTCTCCTACAATGAGCAGTTCTTC	TRBJ2-1	TRBV7-9	TRBD2	NA
CASSITGDYGYTF	TGTGCCAGCTCTATCACAGGGGACTATGGCTACACCTTC	TRBJ1-2	TRBV6-6	TRBD1	NA
CASSLDLGQGAAGNTIYF	TGTGCCAGCAGCTTAGATTTGGGCCAGGGGGCAGCTGGAAACACCATATATTTT	TRBJ1-3	TRBV7-8	TRBD1	NA
CASSPPQGRGNQPQHF	TGTGCCAGCTCACCACCACAGGGACGGGGCAATCAGCCCCAGCATTTT	TRBJ1-5	TRBV18	NA	NA
CASSEGTGPTNEKLFF	TGTGCCAGCAGTGAAGGGACAGGACCAACTAATGAAAAACTGTTTTTT	TRBJ1-4	TRBV6-1	TRBD1	NA
CASRARTGYYEQYF	TGTGCCAGCAGGGCAAGGACAGGTTACTACGAGCAGTACTTC	TRBJ2-7	TRBV25-1	TRBD1	NA
CASSGTGVSTDTQYF	TGCGCCAGCAGCGGGACAGGAGTGAGCACAGATACGCAGTATTTT	TRBJ2-3	TRBV5-1	TRBD1	NA
CASSYPDREVFYEQYF	TGTGCCAGCAGTTACCCGGACAGGGAAGTATTCTACGAGCAGTACTTC	TRBJ2-7	TRBV6-6	TRBD1	NA
CTSSSAWTSGGLPYNEQFF	TGCACCAGCAGCTCGGCCTGGACTAGCGGGGGTCTTCCCTACAATGAGCAGTTCTTC	TRBJ2-1	TRBV1	NA	NA
CASDRFNEQFF	TGTGCCAGCGACAGGTTCAATGAGCAGTTCTTC	TRBJ2-1	TRBV2	NA	NA
CASSPRLEANYGYTF	TGTGCCAGCAGCCCGAGACTTGAAGCTAACTATGGCTACACCTTC	TRBJ1-2	TRBV11-2	NA	NA
CATHHLGQGQETQYF	TGTGCCACTCACCACCTAGGACAGGGACAAGAGACCCAGTACTTC	TRBJ2-5	TRBV15	TRBD1	NA
CASSLSVSPDTQYF	TGTGCCAGCAGCTTAAGTGTTAGCCCAGATACGCAGTATTTT	TRBJ2-3	TRBV7-3	NA	NA
CASSPAAESTDTQYF	TGTGCCAGCAGCCCGGCAGCGGAAAGCACAGATACGCAGTATTTT	TRBJ2-3	TRBV5-6	NA	NA
CASSSVLTDTQYF	TGTGCCAGCAGTTCTGTCCTCACAGATACGCAGTATTTT	TRBJ2-3	TRBV6-6	NA	NA
CASSSGRLGNEQFF	TGCGCCAGCAGTAGCGGGAGGCTGGGGAATGAGCAGTTCTTC	TRBJ2-1	TRBV5-1	TRBD2	NA
CASTSPDSRHGYTF	TGTGCCAGCACCTCCCCCGACAGTCGTCATGGCTACACCTTC	TRBJ1-2	TRBV6-5	NA	NA
CASSLVMGGFKTDTQYF	TGCGCCAGCAGCTTGGTTATGGGGGGATTTAAGACAGATACGCAGTATTTT	TRBJ2-3	TRBV5-1	NA	NA
CASSIWTGQPQHF	TGTGCCAGCAGCATATGGACAGGTCAGCCCCAGCATTTT	TRBJ1-5	TRBV5-6	TRBD1	NA
CASSQTTYEQYF	TGTGCCAGCTCGCAGACTACCTACGAGCAGTACTTC	TRBJ2-7	TRBV7-8	NA	NA
CASSDSSSYEQYF	TGTGCCAGCAGCGACAGCAGCTCCTACGAGCAGTACTTC	TRBJ2-7	TRBV13	NA	NA